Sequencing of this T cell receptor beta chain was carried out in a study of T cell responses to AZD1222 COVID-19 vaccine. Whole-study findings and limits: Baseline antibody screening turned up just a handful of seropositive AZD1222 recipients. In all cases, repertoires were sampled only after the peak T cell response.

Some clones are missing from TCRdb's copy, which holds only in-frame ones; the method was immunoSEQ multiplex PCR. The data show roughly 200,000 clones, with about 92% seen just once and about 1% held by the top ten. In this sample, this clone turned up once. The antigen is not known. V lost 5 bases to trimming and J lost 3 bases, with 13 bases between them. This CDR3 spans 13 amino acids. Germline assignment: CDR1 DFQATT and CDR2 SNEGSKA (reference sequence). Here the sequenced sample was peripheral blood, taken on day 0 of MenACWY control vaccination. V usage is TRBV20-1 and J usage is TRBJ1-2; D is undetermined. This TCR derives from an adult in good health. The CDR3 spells CSARGGYDYGYTF. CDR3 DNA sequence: TGCAGTGCTCGTGGAGGGTATGACTATGGCTACACCTTC.